This T cell receptor beta chain was captured by sequencing in a study of yellow fever vaccine responses in identical twins listed by TCRdb under 2018. For the wider study: In identical twins, the study followed T cell clones that responded to the vaccine with precision. Overall study outcomes, separate from this receptor: The authors reported that the T cell response to vaccination in identical twins appeared partly convergent and partly personalized.

Library construction relied on RT-PCR. The instrument given in TCRdb is Illumina HiSeq 2500. Using fastp trimming at Q25 and MiXCR clonotype assembly, TCRdb reanalyzed the public sequencing data and kept in-frame beta chains. Rows with a matching CDR3 protein are joined into one entry that keeps the most common DNA and genes. The sample yields over 10,000 distinct CDR3 sequences; roughly four fifths were counted once. The ten largest clones add up to over 1.5% of the sample. Of note for this clonotype: This receptor's antigen is unknown. Nothing much larger sits one base from this clone, and base qualities are not available.

Here the sequenced sample was T cells from blood (PBMCs), unsorted or a sorted subset (not recorded which), taken before or after yellow fever vaccination (not recorded which). This clonotype originated in a woman aged 18 to 35 who received the yellow fever vaccine. Donor details come from another sample of the same person, matched by shared clones.

The CDR3 reads as follows: CATSREGQTPNEKLFF. The base sequence is TGTGCCACCAGCAGAGAGGGACAGACCCCTAATGAAAAACTGTTTTTT. This receptor chain uses TRBV15 and TRBJ1-4, with 7 bases aligning to TRBD1. The CDR3 starts with the cysteine, ends with the phenylalanine, and has 16 residues. Left in the record is the CDR3 DNA by itself, 48 bases read in frame from the first base. The junction shows trimming of 0 bases on V and 3 bases on J, and the gene matches do not reach 4 bases of it. The germline V gene (reference sequence) gives CDR1 as LNHNV and CDR2 as YYDKDF.